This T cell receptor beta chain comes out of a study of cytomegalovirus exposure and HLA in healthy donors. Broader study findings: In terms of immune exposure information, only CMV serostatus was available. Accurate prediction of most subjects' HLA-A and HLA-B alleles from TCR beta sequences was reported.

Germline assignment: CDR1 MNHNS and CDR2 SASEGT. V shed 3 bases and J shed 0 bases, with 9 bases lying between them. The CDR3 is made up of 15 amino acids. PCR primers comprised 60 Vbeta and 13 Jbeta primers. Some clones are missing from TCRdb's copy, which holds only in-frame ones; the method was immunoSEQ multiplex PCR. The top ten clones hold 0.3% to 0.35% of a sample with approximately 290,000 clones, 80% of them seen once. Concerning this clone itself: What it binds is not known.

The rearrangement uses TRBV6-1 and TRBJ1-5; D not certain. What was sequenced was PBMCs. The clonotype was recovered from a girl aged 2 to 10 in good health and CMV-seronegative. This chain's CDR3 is CASSERSNSNQPQHF. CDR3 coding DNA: TGTGCCAGCAGTGAGCGTAGCAATAGCAATCAGCCCCAGCATTTT.